Below are 27 T cell receptor beta chains sequenced from a single sample in a study of T cell repertoires in cytomegalovirus infection. TCRdb recomputed calls from the reads with MiXCR, one row per CDR3 protein. The sample carries approximately 180,000 distinct CDR3 sequences, roughly 20% recorded once. The specimen sequenced was PBMCs. These TCRs come from a human donor in good health (CMV status not recorded). Some clones in this sample may be carry-over from other donors' samples.

The sample holds many counts of this clonotype. The chain combines TRBV7-2 with TRBJ2-6; D gene ambiguous. Deletions cut 5 bases from V and 4 bases from J, with 15 bases between. The CDR3 spans 16 residues. Germline assignment: CDR1 SGHTA and CDR2 FQGNSA. The CDR3 coding sequence is TGTGCCAGCAGCGTTGGACGGCTCTCCGGGGCCAACGTCCTGACTTTC. Protein: CASSVGRLSGANVLTF. Full variable domain (outside the CDR3, taken from reference TRBV7-2 and TRBJ2-6): GAGVSQSPSNKVTEKGKDVELRCDPISGHTALYWYRQSLGQGLEFLIYFQGNSAPDKSGLPSDRFSAERTGGSVSTLTIQRTQQEDSAVYLCASSVGRLSGANVLTFGAGSRLTVL.

This chain links TRBV6-2 or TRBV6-3 with TRBJ1-6; D is possibly TRBD1 (5 bases). This CDR3 region has 15 residues. Germline CDR1 reads MNHEY; CDR2 reads SVGEGT. Trimming pared 2 bases from V and 10 bases from J, leaving 15 bases between. The DNA of the CDR3 is TGTGCCAGCAGTTACGGGACTGTCGGTCGATCACCCCTCCACTTT. It is translated as CASSYGTVGRSPLHF.

As for this clonotype: At one boundary the junction diverges from the germline segment, which might be a read error. The rearrangement joins TRBV6-6 to TRBJ2-2; tentatively, D is TRBD2 (5 bases). From germline, CDR1 is MNHNY and CDR2 SVGAGI (reference sequence). CDR3 length equals 16 residues. CDR3 DNA: TGTGCCAGCAGTTACCCCATATCCGGAGGCACCGGGGTGCTGTTTTTT. It codes for CASSYPISGGTGVLFF.

In its sample, this clonotype was seen a few times. V and J are TRBV11-2 and TRBJ2-1, with a weak D call TRBD2 (6 bases). The V and J ends lost 4 bases and 0 bases respectively, with 10 bases between them. The CDR3 has 15 amino acids. From germline, CDR1 is SGHAT and CDR2 FQNNGV. The CDR3 DNA follows: TGTGCCAGCAGCTCCGGGGACTTCTCCTACAATGAGCAGTTCTTC. Protein: CASSSGDFSYNEQFF.

The chain joins TRBV14 to TRBJ1-4, with D maybe TRBD1 (5 bases). V lost 3 bases to trimming and J lost 0 bases, with 8 bases between them. Per germline, CDR1 SGHDN and CDR2 FVKESK. The CDR3 consists of 15 residues. CDR3 bases: TGTGCCAGCAGCCAGCAGGGCACAACTAATGAAAAACTGTTTTTT. Translated: CASSQQGTTNEKLFF.

The table lists this clonotype with many counts. The chain recombines TRBV7-8 with TRBJ2-5; TRBD1 agrees at 7 bases. V lost 2 bases to trimming and J lost 4 bases; unmatched junction nucleotides: 4. Germline assignment: CDR1 SGHVS and CDR2 FQNEAQ. The CDR3 is 14 amino acids. This CDR3 reads CASSLTRGRETQYF. DNA for the CDR3: TGTGCCAGCAGCTTAACGAGGGGGCGAGAGACCCAGTACTTC.

The V call is TRBV7-9, the J call TRBJ2-4; perhaps D is TRBD1 or TRBD2 (5 bases each). CDR3 size: 16 residues. Germline V gene data show CDR1 as SEHNR and CDR2 as FQNEAQ (reference sequence). Trimming left V 7 bases short and J 0 bases short, with 16 bases between. The CDR3 loop is CASTKEGSLAKNIQYF. CDR3 DNA: TGTGCCAGCACCAAAGAGGGGAGTCTAGCCAAAAACATTCAGTACTTC.

In its sample, this clonotype was seen many times. CDR3 nucleotide sequence: TGCGCCAGCAGTGAGTATCGGGACCTGAACACCGGGGAGCTGTTTTTT. It translates to CASSEYRDLNTGELFF. V gene TRBV10-2 combines with J gene TRBJ2-2; D is possibly TRBD1 or TRBD2 (5 bases each). V lost 1 base and J 1 base, leaving 10 bases between the germline ends. Germline V gives CDR1 WSHSY, CDR2 SAAADI. CDR3 length equals 16 residues.

This clonotype was seen only a few times. The chain employs TRBV7-3 and TRBJ1-1; D is perhaps TRBD1 (5 bases). This CDR3 region has 14 residues. Germline V gene data show CDR1 as SGHTA and CDR2 as FQGTGA. The V and J ends lost 0 bases and 4 bases respectively, with 9 bases between them. The CDR3 region has the DNA TGTGCCAGCAGCTTAACCAGGGAGTCCACTGAAGCTTTCTTT. Translation: CASSLTRESTEAFF. Variable domain in full (rest from reference TRBV7-3 and TRBJ1-1): GAGVSQTPSNKVTEKGKYVELRCDPISGHTALYWYRQSLGQGPEFLIYFQGTGAADDSGLPNDRFFAVRPEGSVSTLKIQRTERGDSAVYLCASSLTRESTEAFFGQGTRLTVV.

The chain recombines TRBV10-3 with TRBJ1-5, with D hard to call. The CDR3 extends over 12 amino acids. Trimming stripped 3 bases from V and 7 bases from J, with 7 bases between. The germline V gene has CDR1 ENHRY and CDR2 SYGVKD. The CDR3 DNA reads as TGTGCCATCAGTGAACCGGCACAGCCCCAGCATTTT. It specifies CAISEPAQPQHF.

This clonotype appeared once. V usage is TRBV7-2 and J usage is TRBJ2-7, with TRBD1 as a possible D gene (6 bases). CDR1 SGHTA and CDR2 FQGNSA come from the germline V gene. Between the trimmed V and J ends, which lost 6 bases and 2 bases, there was a span of 20 bases. The CDR3 runs to 16 residues. For the CDR3, the DNA is TGTGCCAGCAGATTAAATACGAGACAGGTAACCTACGAGCAGTACTTC. Amino acid sequence: CASRLNTRQVTYEQYF.

The chain couples TRBV5-1 to TRBJ2-7, with D unclear. The CDR3 sequence is 12 residues long. Trimming pared 1 base from V and 5 bases from J, leaving 7 bases between. Germline CDR1 reads SGHRS; CDR2 reads YFSETQ. DNA for the CDR3: TGCGCCAGCAGCTTGAGACCCGACGAGCAGTACTTC. Protein: CASSLRPDEQYF.

The sample holds many counts of this clonotype. The rearrangement joins TRBV28 to TRBJ2-2, with 8 positions matching TRBD1. The trim removed 6 bases at V and 5 bases at J, leaving 8 bases unmatched. CDR1 is MDHEN, CDR2 SYDVKM, per germline. The CDR3 is 15 residues long. The CDR3 region has the DNA TGTGCCAGCAGGGTCACAGGGGGACGAACCGGGGAGCTGTTTTTT. It translates to CASRVTGGRTGELFF.

A few counts support this clonotype. The CDR3 DNA is TGCGCCAGCAGCCCGGAGCGGGGAACTGGGAATGAGCAGTTCTTC. Its translation is CASSPERGTGNEQFF. The chain uses TRBV5-1 and TRBJ2-1; 7 positions agree with TRBD2. The CDR3 runs to 15 residues. With V trimmed by 4 bases and J by 7 bases, 11 bases remained unmatched. In germline, CDR1 is SGHRS, CDR2 YFSETQ.

This clonotype occurred many times. This chain joins TRBV7-2 and TRBJ2-5; 9 bases are shared with TRBD2. The CDR3 sequence is 15 residues long. Looked up from germline, CDR1 is SGHTA and CDR2 is FQGNSA. J lost 3 bases, V lost 3 bases, and 5 bases had no gene match. The CDR3 here is CASSFGAGGKETQYF. The CDR3 DNA reads TGTGCCAGCAGCTTTGGAGCGGGAGGAAAAGAGACCCAGTACTTC.

This clonotype was observed at least ten times. This sequence joins TRBV6-6 and TRBJ2-5; D remains unclear. Germline lookup yields CDR1 MNHNY and CDR2 SVGAGI (reference sequence). The CDR3 totals 16 residues. Trimming cost V 2 bases and J 2 bases, with 15 bases left between them. CDR3 sequence reads: CASSYRPSVGQETQYF. The CDR3 nucleotides are TGTGCCAGCAGTTACCGACCATCCGTGGGGCAAGAGACCCAGTACTTC.

The gene calls are TRBV29-1 and TRBJ1-1, with 10 bases aligning to TRBD1. The CDR3 is made up of 12 amino acids. With V trimmed by 4 bases and J by 8 bases, 4 bases remained unmatched. The germline CDR1 and CDR2 sequences are SQVTM and ANQGSEA. The CDR3 region has the DNA TGCAGCGTTGGGGGACAGGGGACCGAAGCTTTCTTT. Protein product: CSVGGQGTEAFF. Combining the CDR3 with reference TRBV29-1 and TRBJ1-1 gives the whole variable domain SAVISQKPSRDICQRGTSLTIQCQVDSQVTMMFWYRQQPGQSLTLIATANQGSEATYESGFVIDKFPISRPNLTFSTLTVSNMSPEDSSIYLCSVGGQGTEAFFGQGTRLTVV.

The rearrangement joins TRBV5-6 to TRBJ2-7; 8 bases line up with TRBD2. V trimming: 2 bases; J trimming: 4 bases; junction bases outside the gene matches: 5. Germline V CDR1 and CDR2: SGHDT, YYEEEE. This CDR3 contains 14 residues. The chain's CDR3 is CASSFPSGSYEQYF. In DNA, the CDR3 is TGTGCCAGCAGCTTTCCTAGCGGGTCATACGAGCAGTACTTC.

V is TRBV7-9 and J is TRBJ1-2; TRBD1 aligns across 7 bases. The CDR3 is made up of 12 amino acids. CDR1 is SEHNR, CDR2 FQNEAQ, per germline (reference sequence). V trimming: 5 bases; J trimming: 13 bases; junction bases outside the gene matches: 10. CDR3 protein: CASSIGQVGVTF. The CDR3 nucleotides read TGTGCCAGCAGCATCGGACAGGTCGGTGTCACCTTC.

The sample holds a few counts of this clonotype. The chain is built from TRBV9 and TRBJ2-1; weak D call: TRBD2 (6 bases). CDR3 length equals 16 residues. Trimming removed 0 bases at V and 3 bases at J, with 13 bases between. The germline V gene encodes CDR1 SGDLS and CDR2 YYNGEE. DNA for the CDR3: TGTGCCAGCAGCGTAGACCCGGGAGAGCACTACAATGAGCAGTTCTTC. As protein: CASSVDPGEHYNEQFF.

About this clonotype: A read error may be the cause here, since a much bigger clone is one base away. This rearrangement joins TRBV7-4 to TRBJ2-2; 7 nucleotides align to TRBD2. Per the germline V gene, CDR1 is SGHVT and CDR2 is SQSDAQ. The CDR3 spans 16 residues. CDR3 DNA sequence: TGTGCCAGCAGCTCCCCCAGCGGGGCGAACACCGGGGCGCTGTTTTTT. Its translation is CASSSPSGANTGALFF.

V is TRBV9 and J is TRBJ1-6, with D possibly being TRBD1 (5 bases). Germline assignment: CDR1 SGDLS and CDR2 YYNGEE. Trimming cost V 0 bases and J 9 bases, with 13 bases left between them. The CDR3 contains 15 residues. CDR3 sequence: CASSVGQAGGSPLHF. CDR3 DNA sequence: TGTGCCAGCAGCGTAGGGCAGGCTGGGGGTTCACCCCTCCACTTT.

This clonotype appeared a few times. The rearrangement links TRBV12-3 or TRBV12-4 to TRBJ1-2, with D perhaps TRBD1 (5 bases). The V end was cut by 4 bases, the J end by 5 bases, with 17 bases between. The CDR3 covers 15 residues. This CDR3 is CASSSHTGHLYGYTF. Here the CDR3 DNA reads TGTGCCAGCAGTTCACATACAGGTCACCTATATGGCTACACCTTC.

The sample holds a few counts of this clonotype. The chain employs TRBV14 and TRBJ2-1; 7 positions match TRBD1. This CDR3 is 16 amino acids long. Germline V gene sequence: CDR1 SGHDN, CDR2 FVKESK. Trimming took 4 bases from V and 0 from J; bases not matched to a gene: 6. CDR3 sequence (DNA): TGTGCCAGCAGCCGCACGACAGGGAGCTCCTACAATGAGCAGTTCTTC. Amino acid sequence: CASSRTTGSSYNEQFF.

This clonotype was found many times. The rearrangement links TRBV7-2 to TRBJ2-1; possibly TRBD1 or TRBD2 for D (5 bases each). Germline V gives CDR1 SGHTA, CDR2 FQGNSA. There are 12 residues in the CDR3. V was cut by 5 bases and J by 10 bases, with 12 bases left in between. In DNA, the CDR3 is TGTGCCAGCAGCCCCCGGGGCGGAGAGCAGTTCTTC. It yields the protein CASSPRGGEQFF.

The J gene is TRBJ1-6, the V gene TRBV20-1; 9 bases line up with TRBD1. CDR1 is DFQATT and CDR2 is SNEGSKA in the germline V gene (reference sequence). CDR3 length equals 15 residues. The V segment lost 0 bases and the J segment 9 bases; nucleotides outside the gene matches: 6. CDR3 protein: CSARDRTGEGSPLHF. The DNA of the CDR3 is TGCAGTGCTAGAGATCGGACAGGGGAAGGTTCACCCCTCCACTTT.

This clonotype turned up a few times. The genes are TRBV6-5 and TRBJ1-6; D unresolved. The CDR3 is made up of 12 amino acids. From germline, CDR1 is MNHEY and CDR2 SVGAGI. The germline V and J ends were trimmed by 5 bases and 10 bases, with 9 bases remaining between them. DNA of the CDR3: TGTGCCAGCAGTCCCGACCTGTCACCCCTCCACTTT. This gives the protein CASSPDLSPLHF.